The 6 T cell receptor beta chains in this list originate from one sample, sequenced in a study of identical twins. TCRdb re-derived calls from the 5' RACE reads in MiXCR, one entry per CDR3 protein. The sample shows over 600,000 distinct CDR3 sequences, about 20% of them seen only once. The sample was also reused in another study, on T cells expressing NK-cell markers.

Sequences were obtained from PBMCs. The receptors were gathered from a woman between 18 and 29 years old in good health.

This clonotype was detected ten times or more. This sequence joins TRBV12-3 or TRBV12-4 and TRBJ2-3, with D possibly matching TRBD1 (5 bases). The CDR3 is made up of 16 amino acids. The ends were cut back, 6 bases at V and 4 bases at J, with 20 bases in the middle. The DNA for the CDR3 is TGTGCCAGCAGAGAACTGCCGCCAGGGCTCGCAGATACGCAGTATTTT. Encoded protein: CASRELPPGLADTQYF.

This clonotype was counted only a few times. V gene TRBV5-1 combines with J gene TRBJ2-5, with D unresolved. CDR1 is SGHRS, CDR2 YFSETQ, per germline. The CDR3 has 13 amino acids. V lost 4 bases, J lost 5 bases, and 12 bases lay in between. The CDR3 loop reads CASSPAEGETQYF. In DNA form, the CDR3 reads TGCGCCAGCAGCCCGGCGGAAGGGGAGACCCAGTACTTC.

In this sample, this clonotype turned up a few times. The junction does not match germline at one end; this may be a read error. The gene calls are TRBV12-3 or TRBV12-4 and TRBJ1-1; no reliable D call. This CDR3 is 11 amino acids long. CDR3: CASRWNAEAFF. The CDR3 DNA is TGTGCCAGCCGTTGGAACGCTGAAGCTTTCTTT.

This clonotype occurred a few times. The chain has TRBV20-1 and TRBJ1-2; 9 nucleotides line up with TRBD1. The length of the CDR3 is 17 residues. CDR1 and CDR2 from the germline V gene are DFQATT and SNEGSKA (reference sequence). V gave up 3 bases and J gave up 3 bases; unmatched junction bases: 14. CDR3 loop: CSARVLPGQGGDYGYTF. CDR3 coding DNA: TGCAGTGCTAGGGTCCTCCCGGGACAGGGAGGTGACTATGGCTACACCTTC.

This clonotype turned up a few times. The chain joins TRBV12-3 or TRBV12-4 to TRBJ2-3, with 9 positions matching TRBD1. There are 16 residues in the CDR3. The ends lost 7 bases at V and 4 bases at J; junction bases unmatched: 12. The CDR3 sequence is CASKPWVTGGSDTQYF. CDR3 in DNA: TGTGCCAGCAAACCTTGGGTCACAGGGGGCTCAGATACGCAGTATTTT.

The chain joins TRBV10-1 to TRBJ1-6; D call uncertain. The CDR3 runs to 14 residues. V dropped 2 bases and J dropped 7 bases, with 9 bases sitting between them. CDR1 is WNHNN, CDR2 SYGVQD, per germline (reference sequence). The CDR3 is CASSEAVQNSPLHF. Written as DNA, the CDR3 is TGCGCCAGCAGTGAGGCGGTCCAAAATTCACCCCTCCACTTT.